Included here is one T cell receptor (beta chain) sequence, with context. This specimen belongs to a study of blood T cell repertoires in COVID-19. Germline V gives CDR1 LGHDT, CDR2 YNNKEL (reference sequence). Trimming removed 1 base at V and 0 bases at J, with 6 bases between. The CDR3 is 14 residues long. Only in-frame clones appear in the TCRdb table, and some are missing; sequencing was by immunoSEQ multiplex PCR. The sample yields under 250,000 clones, 65% to 90% seen once. The receptor was derived from a woman between 45 and 60 years old with acute COVID-19. Sequenced input: PBMCs or T cells enriched from blood (not recorded which). This rearrangement joins TRBV3-1 (or the pseudogene TRBV3-2) to TRBJ1-1; D is perhaps TRBD1 (5 bases). The CDR3 DNA sequence: TGTGCCAGCAGCCAAGGGACAATGAACACTGAAGCTTTCTTT. As protein: CASSQGTMNTEAFF.